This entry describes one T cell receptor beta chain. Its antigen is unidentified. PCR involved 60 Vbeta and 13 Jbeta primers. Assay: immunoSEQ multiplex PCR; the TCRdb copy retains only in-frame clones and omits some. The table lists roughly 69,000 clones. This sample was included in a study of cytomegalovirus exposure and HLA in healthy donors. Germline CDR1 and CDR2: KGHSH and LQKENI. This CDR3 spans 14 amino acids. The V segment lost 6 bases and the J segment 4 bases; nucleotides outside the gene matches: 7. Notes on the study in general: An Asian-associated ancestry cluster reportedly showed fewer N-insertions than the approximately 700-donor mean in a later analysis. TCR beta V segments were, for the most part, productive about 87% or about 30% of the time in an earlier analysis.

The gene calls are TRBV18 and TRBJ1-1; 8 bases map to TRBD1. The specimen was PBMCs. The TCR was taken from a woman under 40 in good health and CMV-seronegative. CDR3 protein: CASSPGQGTTEAFF. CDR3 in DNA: TGTGCCAGCTCCCCAGGACAGGGAACCACTGAAGCTTTCTTT.